This T cell receptor beta chain was identified in a study of tumor-infiltrating lymphocytes in localized non-small cell lung cancer. For the study at large: Each patient gave resected tumor and non-adjacent uninvolved lung tissue. Whole-study results and caveats: Each assay used a separate piece of the same tissue.

The method was immunoSEQ multiplex PCR; TCRdb's version includes in-frame clones alone and lacks a portion of them. The sample gives fewer than 25,000 clones, around 73% of which show up once; around 6% is in the top ten. Trimming at V came to 2 bases and at J to 3 bases, leaving 5 bases not matched to a gene. There are 15 residues in the CDR3. Germline V lookup: CDR1 MGHDK, CDR2 SYGVNS. Comments on this clone: Its antigen is as yet unknown.

The source of this sequence is a human donor with non-small cell lung cancer. This rearrangement joins TRBV25-1 to TRBJ2-7; 9 nucleotides line up with TRBD1. The sample was lung tumor tissue. Here the CDR3 reads CASSEPGDRDYEQYF. CDR3 nucleotide sequence: TGTGCCAGCAGTGAACCGGGGGACAGGGACTACGAGCAGTACTTC.